Included here is one T cell receptor beta chain sequence, with context. The method was immunoSEQ multiplex PCR; TCRdb's version includes in-frame clones alone and lacks a portion of them. The data hold nearly 1,000,000 clones, with around three quarters observed a single time. The data originate from a study of shared clonotypes between healthy human individuals. Looked up from germline, CDR1 is SGHAT and CDR2 is FQNNGV. The CDR3 consists of 15 residues. Losses at the gene ends were 5 bases for V and 1 base for J; bases not matched to a gene: 4. Sequenced: memory CD4+ T cells sorted from blood. Subset given: CD45RA-negative fraction. The receptor was derived from a man aged 18-30 years in good health. The genes are TRBV11-2 and TRBJ1-4; 7 bases fit TRBD1. The CDR3 DNA sequence: TGTGCCAGCAGCCCCAACAGGGGAACTAATGAAAAACTGTTTTTT. Protein product: CASSPNRGTNEKLFF.